These T cell receptor beta chains were read from a single sample in a study of shared clonotypes between healthy human individuals. TCRdb's copy holds only in-frame clones and misses some; the assay was immunoSEQ multiplex PCR. The table lists about 520,000 clones, over 70% of them singletons. The sequenced sample was PBMCs. These receptors originate from a woman aged 40 to 49 in good health. Some clones in this sample may be carry-over from other donors' samples. Both conserved end residues are part of each CDR3. D genes are given only for firm matches. Expanded clones get a size class; other rows say once, few or many, or leave the size out.

V	D	J	size	CDR3	DNA
TRBV7-9	NA	TRBJ2-2	NA	CASGLDTYTGELFF	TGTGCCAGCGGCCTGGACACGTACACCGGGGAGCTGTTTTTT
TRBV5-1	NA	TRBJ2-3	NA	CASSKLPSESTDTQYF	TGCGCCAGCAGCAAGCTTCCGTCCGAGAGCACAGATACGCAGTATTTT
TRBV28	NA	TRBJ2-7	once	CASSLWGSWGKKSYEQYF	TGTGCCAGCAGTTTATGGGGTAGCTGGGGAAAGAAAAGCTACGAGCAGTACTTC
TRBV4-1	NA	TRBJ2-3	NA	CASSQDRTLYSTDTQYF	TGCGCCAGCAGCCAAGATCGGACACTCTATAGCACAGATACGCAGTATTTT
TRBV5-6	NA	TRBJ2-7	NA	CASSLRGVTYEQYF	TGTGCCAGCAGCTTAAGAGGGGTAACCTACGAGCAGTACTTC
TRBV5-4	TRBD1	TRBJ1-2	NA	CASSFINQGADGYTF	TGTGCCAGCAGCTTTATTAACCAGGGGGCTGATGGCTACACCTTC
TRBV7-8	TRBD2	TRBJ2-2	few	CASSQGLAGRAGELFF	TGTGCCAGCAGCCAGGGACTAGCGGGAAGGGCCGGGGAGCTGTTTTTT
TRBV27	TRBD1	TRBJ2-7	NA	CASSLRQGIPYEQYF	TGTGCCAGCAGTCTCCGACAGGGGATCCCGTACGAGCAGTACTTC
TRBV28	NA	TRBJ1-5	few	CASGQYSNQPQHF	TGTGCCAGCGGACAGTATAGCAATCAGCCCCAGCATTTT
TRBV2	TRBD2	TRBJ2-7	NA	CASSEQAGVREQYF	TGTGCCAGCAGTGAACAAGCGGGAGTTCGTGAGCAGTACTTC
TRBV4-1	NA	TRBJ2-7	NA	CASSQGPQFKQYF	TGCGCCAGCAGCCAGGGACCGCAGTTCAAGCAGTACTTC
TRBV9	TRBD2	TRBJ2-1	NA	CASTPRDYSEQFF	TGTGCCAGCACCCCCCGGGACTACTCGGAGCAGTTCTTC
TRBV5-6	TRBD2	TRBJ2-7	NA	CASSYTYPSGDEQYF	TGTGCCAGCAGCTACACTTATCCTAGCGGGGACGAGCAGTACTTC
TRBV29-1	NA	TRBJ2-7	NA	CSVSNSVSSEQYF	TGCAGCGTTAGTAACAGCGTATCGTCCGAGCAGTACTTC
TRBV29-1	NA	TRBJ2-7	NA	CSVEDPGRDLSEQYF	TGCAGCGTTGAAGATCCGGGCAGGGACCTTTCCGAGCAGTACTTC
TRBV2	NA	TRBJ1-5	NA	CASSELDSNQPQHF	TGTGCCAGCAGTGAGTTGGATAGCAATCAGCCCCAGCATTTT
TRBV30	TRBD2	TRBJ2-3	NA	CAWISGRADTQYF	TGTGCCTGGATTAGCGGGAGGGCAGATACGCAGTATTTT
TRBV27	TRBD2	TRBJ2-5	NA	CASSKRGAGETQYF	TGTGCCAGCAGCAAGCGGGGCGCGGGGGAGACCCAGTACTTC
TRBV7-3	NA	TRBJ1-4	NA	CASGSGPNEKLFF	TGTGCCAGCGGTTCAGGACCTAATGAAAAACTGTTTTTT
TRBV13	TRBD1	TRBJ1-2	NA	CASSLTGIGYTF	TGTGCCAGCAGCTTGACAGGGATCGGCTACACCTTC
TRBV28	TRBD2	TRBJ2-1	NA	CASSLERESSYNEQFF	TGTGCCAGCAGTTTAGAGCGGGAGTCCTCCTACAATGAGCAGTTCTTC
TRBV6-4	TRBD2	TRBJ2-1	NA	CASSENLAGGDEQFF	TGTGCCAGCAGTGAAAACCTAGCGGGAGGGGATGAGCAGTTCTTC
TRBV6-5	NA	TRBJ2-7	NA	CASSYGTDINEQYF	TGTGCCAGCAGTTACGGTACGGACATTAACGAGCAGTACTTC
TRBV19	TRBD1	TRBJ2-5	NA	CASSPGGRETQYF	TGTGCCAGTAGCCCAGGGGGAAGGGAGACCCAGTACTTC
TRBV4-1	TRBD2	TRBJ2-3	NA	CASSQDYTAGGPRDTQYF	TGCGCCAGCAGCCAAGATTACACGGCGGGAGGGCCACGAGATACGCAGTATTTT
TRBV7-9	NA	TRBJ1-5	NA	CASSFLAQVRADNQPQHF	TGTGCCAGCAGCTTTCTAGCCCAGGTCCGTGCAGACAATCAGCCCCAGCATTTT
TRBV18	NA	TRBJ2-1	NA	CASSLLGQMGFNEQFF	TGTGCCAGCTCACTCCTAGGCCAGATGGGGTTCAATGAGCAGTTCTTC
TRBV27	TRBD1	TRBJ1-2	NA	CASSSFRQGGYGYTF	TGTGCCAGCAGTTCCTTCCGACAGGGAGGGTATGGCTACACCTTC
TRBV6-1	NA	TRBJ1-6	NA	CASSEQGLIGNSPLHF	TGTGCCAGCAGTGAACAGGGTTTGATTGGGAATTCACCCCTCCACTTT
TRBV5-5	TRBD1	TRBJ1-4	many	CASSQGQGRHREKLFF	TGTGCCAGCAGTCAAGGACAGGGCCGACATCGGGAAAAACTGTTTTTT
TRBV7-9	TRBD1	TRBJ2-7	few	CASSLQGDHEQYF	TGTGCCAGCAGCTTACAGGGGGACCACGAGCAGTACTTC
TRBV4-1	TRBD2	TRBJ2-1	NA	CASSQVPIRSGSRNEQFF	TGCGCCAGCAGCCAAGTCCCCATTCGGAGCGGGAGTAGGAATGAGCAGTTCTTC
TRBV9	TRBD1	TRBJ1-1	NA	CASSAVNRPPRTGGRDTEAFF	TGTGCCAGCAGCGCGGTGAATAGGCCCCCTAGGACAGGGGGCAGGGACACTGAAGCTTTCTTT
TRBV9	NA	TRBJ1-1	NA	CASSPSNRVPAFF	TGTGCCAGCAGCCCGTCGAACAGGGTCCCAGCTTTCTTT
TRBV19	NA	TRBJ1-2	NA	CASSIGDQGYGYTF	TGTGCCAGTAGTATTGGGGATCAGGGTTATGGCTACACCTTC
TRBV18	NA	TRBJ1-2	once	CASSPVIEGTYGYTF	TGTGCCAGCTCACCAGTTATAGAGGGAACCTATGGCTACACCTTC